This entry lists 21 T cell receptor beta chains sequenced from one sample in a study of CD8 T cells in ankylosing spondylitis. TCRdb itself ran the 5' RACE reads through MiXCR, one entry per CDR3 protein. Of a few hundred thousand distinct CDR3 sequences in the sample, around 17% were seen once. Their antigens are not known. Study-level results: Apparently characteristic of ankylosing spondylitis blood was a TCR beta motif (roughly eight highly homologous variants).

Sequencing was performed on blood, either unsorted or a sorted T cell fraction (not recorded which). Receptor source: a male donor with ankylosing spondylitis.

The chain is built from TRBV13 and TRBJ1-2; a weak D match, TRBD1 (6 bases). V lost 0 bases to trimming and J lost 6 bases, with 11 bases between them. This CDR3 is built from 14 residues. CDR1 is PRHDT and CDR2 is FYEKMQ in the germline V gene (reference sequence). DNA for the CDR3: TGTGCCAGCAGCTTAGGACAGGGTTGGGATGGCTACACCTTC. Translated: CASSLGQGWDGYTF.

This clonotype was recorded a few times. The genes are TRBV20-1 and TRBJ1-5; D is undetermined. Germline CDR1 reads DFQATT; CDR2 reads SNEGSKA (reference sequence). V lost 3 bases to trimming and J lost 4 bases, with 16 bases between them. This CDR3 spans 15 amino acids. DNA of the CDR3: TGCAGTGCTAGGGCCTACTTAGAATGGAATCAGCCCCAGCATTTT. As protein: CSARAYLEWNQPQHF.

This clonotype appeared a few times. V is TRBV6-1 and J is TRBJ2-1; 10 positions match TRBD1. The germline CDR1 and CDR2 sequences are MNHNS and SASEGT. The trim removed 8 bases at V and 9 bases at J, leaving 7 bases unmatched. The CDR3 covers 13 residues. The CDR3 DNA reads as TGTGCCAGCGGGAGGACAGGGGGGGTTGAGCAGTTCTTC. Amino acids: CASGRTGGVEQFF.

The J gene is TRBJ2-3, the V gene TRBV5-4; TRBD2 matches 14 bases. The germline V gene has CDR1 SGHNT and CDR2 YYREEE (reference sequence). Germline trimming cut 4 bases from V and 2 bases from J; bases unmatched to any gene: 6. This CDR3 has 17 amino acids. CDR3 region: CASSPWTSGGFTDTQYF. The CDR3 bases are TGTGCCAGCAGCCCCTGGACTAGCGGGGGGTTCACAGATACGCAGTATTTT. The variable domain in full, with the rest retrieved from reference TRBV5-4 and TRBJ2-3, is ETGVTQSPTHLIKTRGQQVTLRCSSQSGHNTVSWYQQALGQGPQFIFQYYREEENGRGNFPPRFSGLQFPNYSSELNVNALELDDSALYLCASSPWTSGGFTDTQYFGPGTRLTVL.

This clonotype was found many times. The J gene is TRBJ1-1, the V gene TRBV12-3 or TRBV12-4; D gene ambiguous. V was shortened by 8 bases and J by 6 bases, with 19 bases between the two germline ends. CDR3 length: 14 residues. The DNA of the CDR3 is TGTGCCAGCGCAGGATGGGAATACGGGGCTGAAGCTTTCTTT. Translation: CASAGWEYGAEAFF.

The V and J genes are TRBV10-3 and TRBJ1-1; D might be TRBD1 (6 bases). V was trimmed by 10 bases and J by 0 bases, leaving 9 bases between them. Germline CDR1 is ENHRY and CDR2 is SYGVKD. CDR3 length equals 12 residues. The CDR3: CATGGVNTEAFF. The CDR3 DNA is TGTGCCACCGGGGGCGTGAACACTGAAGCTTTCTTT.

This clonotype was observed a few times. CDR3 sequence: CSARWSSDEGEAFF. The CDR3 bases are TGCAGTGCTAGATGGTCCTCAGACGAGGGTGAAGCTTTCTTT. The chain uses TRBV20-1 and TRBJ1-1; D is ambiguous. Trimming left V 2 bases short and J 7 bases short, with 17 bases between. The CDR3 consists of 14 residues. The germline V gene has CDR1 DFQATT and CDR2 SNEGSKA (reference sequence).

This chain uses TRBV4-3 with TRBJ2-1; D is ambiguous. Germline loops: CDR1 LGHNA, CDR2 YSLEER. This CDR3 is built from 18 residues. The ends were cut back, 0 bases at V and 6 bases at J, with 21 bases in the middle. The CDR3 coding sequence is TGCGCCAGCAGCCAAGAGGCTGAAGGAGCTGTGGGTTTCAATGAGCAGTTCTTC. It yields the protein CASSQEAEGAVGFNEQFF.

The chain has TRBV29-1 and TRBJ2-3; 9 bases agree with TRBD2. The V gene end was trimmed by 2 bases and the J gene end by 2 bases; junction bases not matched to a gene: 5. This CDR3 region has 15 residues. Germline loops: CDR1 SQVTM, CDR2 ANQGSEA. The CDR3, as DNA: TGCAGCGTTGAATTAGCGGGAGAGTTCACAGATACGCAGTATTTT. Translating gives CSVELAGEFTDTQYF.

In its sample, this clonotype was seen many times. This chain uses TRBV6-1 with TRBJ2-5; D is ambiguous. The V end lost 5 bases, the J end lost 5 bases, and 15 bases lay between the germline ends. CDR1 and CDR2 (germline): MNHNS, SASEGT. This CDR3 spans 14 amino acids. The CDR3 region is CASSQSQFVETQYF. CDR3 DNA: TGTGCCAGCAGTCAATCGCAGTTCGTGGAGACCCAGTACTTC.

This clonotype was counted a few times. The chain is built from TRBV6-2 or TRBV6-3 and TRBJ2-7; D tentatively fits TRBD1 or TRBD2 (5 bases each). V was cut by 3 bases and J by 2 bases, with 11 bases left in between. This CDR3 has 14 residues. Germline CDR1 reads MNHEY; CDR2 reads SVGEGT. The CDR3 loop reads CASSYGDGTYEQYF. The CDR3 DNA reads TGTGCCAGCAGTTATGGGGACGGAACCTACGAGCAGTACTTC.

The chain couples TRBV12-3 or TRBV12-4 to TRBJ1-2; D is unresolved. This CDR3 has 12 amino acids. V gave up 7 bases and J gave up 6 bases, with 12 bases separating them. CDR3 DNA sequence: TGTGCCAGCACCTTGGGGAACCATGGCTACACCTTC. It encodes CASTLGNHGYTF.

Only a few counts were recorded for this clonotype. The chain employs TRBV7-3 and TRBJ2-3, with D uncertain. The V gene's germline CDR1 is SGHTA and CDR2 FQGTGA. The CDR3 consists of 13 residues. V was trimmed by 1 base and J by 3 bases, leaving 5 bases between them. DNA for the CDR3: TGTGCCAGCAGCTTAATGGAAACAGATACGCAGTATTTT. Its translation is CASSLMETDTQYF.

The genes are TRBV7-9 and TRBJ2-5, with TRBD2 identical over 8 bases. The length of the CDR3 is 14 residues. J gave up 5 bases and V 6 bases, and 8 bases lay outside the gene matches. Germline V lookup: CDR1 SEHNR, CDR2 FQNEAQ (reference sequence). The CDR3 DNA sequence: TGTGCCAGCAGGTACGGACTAGCCGGCGAGACCCAGTACTTC. Protein: CASRYGLAGETQYF.

CDR3 region: CASSLMGQGVAGNQPQHF. The CDR3 DNA sequence: TGTGCCAGCAGCTTAATGGGACAGGGGGTGGCTGGCAATCAGCCCCAGCATTTT. This chain links TRBV11-2 with TRBJ1-5; TRBD1 agrees at 11 bases. V lost 2 bases and J lost 2; bases outside the gene matches: 8. The germline V gene encodes CDR1 SGHAT and CDR2 FQNNGV. The CDR3 runs to 18 residues.

This clonotype was recorded a few times. The rearrangement links TRBV6-5 to TRBJ1-2; no clear D gene. Trimming shortened V by 3 bases and J by 3 bases, and 11 bases separated the two germline ends. Per the germline V gene, CDR1 is MNHEY and CDR2 is SVGAGI. CDR3 length: 14 amino acids. The CDR3 nucleotides are TGTGCCAGCAGTTATGAAAGGACGGACTATGGCTACACCTTC. Its translation is CASSYERTDYGYTF.

The chain recombines TRBV6-5 with TRBJ2-4, with a tentative D call TRBD1 (5 bases). Germline V gene lookup returns CDR1 MNHEY and CDR2 SVGAGI. This CDR3 spans 16 amino acids. V lost 0 bases and J lost 0, with 9 bases in between. The CDR3 nucleotides read TGTGCCAGCAGTTACTCGACAGACCTAGCCAAAAACATTCAGTACTTC. It translates to CASSYSTDLAKNIQYF.

The chain is built from TRBV5-1 and TRBJ2-1, with TRBD1 matching over 9 bases. V dropped 0 bases and J dropped 8; count of bases not matched to a gene: 6. Germline values: CDR1 SGHRS, CDR2 YFSETQ. This CDR3 contains 15 residues. CDR3 nucleotides: TGCGCCAGCAGCTTGGAGGGACAGGGTGTAGATGAGCAGTTCTTC. This encodes CASSLEGQGVDEQFF.

This clonotype has more than one count but fewer than ten. The J gene is TRBJ2-7, the V gene TRBV28; 7 positions match TRBD1. The length of the CDR3 is 15 residues. From germline, CDR1 is MDHEN and CDR2 SYDVKM. Unmatched junction bases numbered 4, after V lost 2 bases and J lost 0 bases. Here the CDR3 reads CASSLIGDSSYEQYF. CDR3 nucleotides: TGTGCCAGCAGTTTAATCGGGGACAGCTCCTACGAGCAGTACTTC.

This clonotype was counted between two and nine times. The chain carries TRBV28 and TRBJ2-2; 8 bases match TRBD2. The J segment lost 0 bases and the V segment lost 7 bases, leaving 16 bases of the junction unmatched. The CDR3 is made up of 19 amino acids. Germline CDR1 MDHEN, CDR2 SYDVKM. CDR3 loop: CASTSGTRRLSPNTGELFF. The CDR3 DNA reads TGTGCCAGCACCTCCGGGACTAGACGGTTGTCCCCGAACACCGGGGAGCTGTTTTTT. Together with reference TRBV28 and TRBJ2-2, the CDR3 gives the full variable domain: DVKVTQSSRYLVKRTGEKVFLECVQDMDHENMFWYRQDPGLGLRLIYFSYDVKMKEKGDIPEGYSVSREKKERFSLILESASTNQTSMYLCASTSGTRRLSPNTGELFFGEGSRLTVL.

The chain has TRBV5-1 and TRBJ1-1; 7 bases align to TRBD1. The V segment lost 6 bases and the J segment 4 bases; nucleotides outside the gene matches: 6. There are 13 residues in the CDR3. Germline assignment: CDR1 SGHRS and CDR2 YFSETQ. CDR3 nucleotide sequence: TGCGCCAGCAACCAGGGGGGCGGCACTGAAGCTTTCTTT. As protein: CASNQGGGTEAFF. Variable domain in full (rest from reference TRBV5-1 and TRBJ1-1): KAGVTQTPRYLIKTRGQQVTLSCSPISGHRSVSWYQQTPGQGLQFLFEYFSETQRNKGNFPGRFSGRQFSNSRSEMNVSTLELGDSALYLCASNQGGGTEAFFGQGTRLTVV.